This T cell receptor beta chain is drawn from a study of blood T cell repertoires in COVID-19. The overall study: There were acute and convalescent COVID-19 samples, and they came from the United States, Italy and Spain.

The V gene's germline CDR1 is MDHEN and CDR2 SYDVKM. V gave up 11 bases and J gave up 1 base, with 14 bases separating them. The CDR3 length is 13 residues. In the study's own analysis: Nucleated cell counts were estimated from reference gene primer amplification. Repertoires were generated with immunoSEQ multiplex PCR, while TCRdb's copy carries only in-frame clones and drops some. V and J calls and clone size are given by that table; D and trimming were obtained from the DNA. The sample lists 150,000 to 200,000 clones; roughly nine tenths were seen once. This rearrangement joins TRBV28 to TRBJ1-1; no clear D. Sequenced input: peripheral blood. The TCR originated in a man aged 18 to 30 who had recovered from COVID-19. The CDR3 sequence is CAVAELSNTEAFF. CDR3 DNA sequence: TGTGCCGTAGCGGAACTGTCGAACACTGAAGCTTTCTTT.